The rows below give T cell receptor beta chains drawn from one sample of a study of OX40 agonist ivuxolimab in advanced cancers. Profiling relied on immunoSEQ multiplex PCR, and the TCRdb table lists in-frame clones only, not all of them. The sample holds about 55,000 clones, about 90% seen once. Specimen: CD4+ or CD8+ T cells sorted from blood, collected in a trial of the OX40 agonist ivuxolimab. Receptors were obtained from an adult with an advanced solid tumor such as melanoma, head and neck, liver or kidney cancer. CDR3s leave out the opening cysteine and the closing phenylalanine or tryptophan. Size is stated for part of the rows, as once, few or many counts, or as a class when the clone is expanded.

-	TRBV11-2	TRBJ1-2	ASSPHDYGYT
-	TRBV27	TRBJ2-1	ASSWELSGNEQF
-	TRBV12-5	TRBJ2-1	ASGLNVVSEQF
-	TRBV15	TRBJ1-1	ATSAGGRTEAF
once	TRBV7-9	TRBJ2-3	ASSSRTGSTDTQY
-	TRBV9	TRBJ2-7	ASSVAGEGVYSYEQY
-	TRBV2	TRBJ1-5	ASPGTGVSNQPQH
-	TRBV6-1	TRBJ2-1	ASRASLWEQF
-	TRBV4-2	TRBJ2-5	ASSQDWGGGASETQY
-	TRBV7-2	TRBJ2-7	ASSLPAYEQY